Below, one T cell receptor beta chain is given with its context. Its antigen is unidentified. The table came from immunoSEQ multiplex PCR; TCRdb's copy has only in-frame clones and leaves some out. The data show roughly 130,000 clones, approximately 90% seen once. This sample was included in a study of cytotoxic CD8 clonotypes in ibrutinib-treated CLL. General study results and limits: Clonality was higher at baseline than in age-matched healthy donors and tracked circulating CD8+ T-cell counts.

CDR1 and CDR2 (germline): KGHSH, LQKENI. This CDR3 is 13 amino acids long. Trimming removed 3 bases at V and 6 bases at J, with 9 bases between. The source material was PBMCs, sampled after 12 months of ibrutinib treatment. The genes are TRBV18 and TRBJ2-1; D call uncertain. The sequence was obtained from a human donor with chronic lymphocytic leukemia. CDR3 loop: CASSPTEGNEQFF. The CDR3 DNA is TGTGCCAGCTCACCTACAGAAGGCAATGAGCAGTTCTTC.